Each of the 26 T cell receptor beta chains below was sequenced from the same sample in a study of memory CD4+ T cells and cytomegalovirus serostatus. Measured with immunoSEQ multiplex PCR; TCRdb has only the in-frame clones, and not every one. Seen here are tens of thousands of clones, 80% to 85% observed once, and the top ten hold approximately 1%. The sort gate was single viable CD3+CD4+CD8-CD45RO+ cells for memory CD4+ T cells. The sequenced sample was memory CD4+ T cells from blood. Receptors originate from an adult in good health and CMV-seronegative.

The chain is built from TRBV28 and TRBJ2-7, with 8 nucleotides matching TRBD2. The CDR3 is made up of 14 amino acids. CDR1 is MDHEN and CDR2 is SYDVKM in the germline V gene. V lost 5 bases, J lost 7 bases, and 10 bases stayed unmatched. The CDR3: CASSNAAGGSEQYF. CDR3 coding DNA: TGTGCCAGCAGTAACGCGGCGGGGGGCTCTGAGCAGTACTTC.

The rearrangement joins TRBV5-4 to TRBJ2-7, with 8 bases aligning to TRBD1. Germline V gives CDR1 SGHNT, CDR2 YYREEE (reference sequence). V lost 0 bases to trimming and J lost 9 bases; unmatched junction nucleotides: 8. There are 14 residues in the CDR3. CDR3 protein: CASSLDRGSTRQYF. CDR3 coding DNA: TGTGCCAGCAGCTTGGACAGGGGGTCTACGAGGCAGTACTTC.

This chain links TRBV28 with TRBJ1-2; D remains unclear. Looked up from germline, CDR1 is MDHEN and CDR2 is SYDVKM. This CDR3 comprises 13 residues. Trimming left V 8 bases short and J 7 bases short, with 17 bases between. The CDR3 is CASVKIPSFGYTF. CDR3 DNA: TGTGCCAGCGTTAAAATCCCCAGCTTTGGCTACACCTTC.

CDR3 protein: CASSLMAGRNTEAFF. CDR3 DNA: TGTGCCAGCAGCTTAATGGCAGGGCGGAACACTGAAGCTTTCTTT. The chain combines TRBV7-2 with TRBJ1-1; D possibly corresponds to TRBD1 (5 bases). Deletions cut 2 bases from V and 1 base from J, with 11 bases between. CDR3 size: 15 residues. The V gene's germline CDR1 is SGHTA and CDR2 FQGNSA.

This chain links TRBV30 with TRBJ1-1; 10 bases fit TRBD1. Germline V gives CDR1 GTSNPN, CDR2 SVGIG (reference sequence). Trimming cost V 5 bases and J 8 bases; bases outside gene matches: 11. The CDR3 consists of 14 residues. The CDR3 protein is CAWSGQGVLGEAFF. Written as DNA, the CDR3 is TGTGCCTGGTCTGGACAGGGGGTATTAGGCGAAGCTTTCTTT.

The J gene is TRBJ2-3, the V gene TRBV7-2; TRBD1 might be the D (6 bases). Germline CDR1 and CDR2: SGHTA and FQGNSA. The CDR3 covers 15 residues. V lost 5 bases and J lost 1, with 13 bases in between. The CDR3 protein is CASSTLSGGTDTQYF. In DNA form, the CDR3 reads TGTGCCAGCAGCACTCTTTCAGGGGGCACAGATACGCAGTATTTT.

In its sample, this clone was seen a few times. The DNA of the CDR3 is TGTGCCAGCAGATTGGGGGAAGAAAAACTGTTTTTT. Its translation is CASRLGEEKLFF. J is TRBJ1-4 and V is TRBV25-1; D possibly corresponds to TRBD1 (5 bases). Germline V gene lookup returns CDR1 MGHDK and CDR2 SYGVNS. The CDR3 sequence is 12 residues long. V lost 6 bases to trimming and J lost 8 bases, with 10 bases between them. Using reference TRBV25-1 and TRBJ1-4 for the parts outside the CDR3, the full variable domain is EADIYQTPRYLVIGTGKKITLECSQTMGHDKMYWYQQDPGMELHLIHYSYGVNSTEKGDLSSESTVSRIRTEHFPLTLESARPSHTSQYLCASRLGEEKLFFGSGTQLSVL.

CDR3 amino acids: CASSPPTNRAYGYTF. For the CDR3, the DNA is TGTGCCAGCTCACCACCGACGAACAGAGCCTATGGCTACACCTTC. The V gene is TRBV18, the J gene TRBJ1-2; D gene ambiguous. CDR1 and CDR2 (germline): KGHSH, LQKENI. With 0 bases removed from V and 4 bases from J, the gap between germline ends came to 12 bases. The CDR3 is 15 residues long.

V and J are TRBV5-1 and TRBJ2-2; 9 nucleotides align to TRBD1. This CDR3 region has 14 residues. The J segment lost 5 bases and the V segment lost 2 bases, leaving 1 base of the junction unmatched. The germline CDR1 and CDR2 sequences are SGHRS and YFSETQ. The DNA for the CDR3 is TGCGCCAGCAGCTTTGGACAGGGGACCGGGGAGCTGTTTTTT. Amino acids: CASSFGQGTGELFF.

The chain joins TRBV5-6 to TRBJ1-2; 11 nucleotides align to TRBD1. After removal of 4 bases from V and 5 bases from J, the junction contained 13 bases not matched to a gene. This CDR3 has 17 residues. The germline gives CDR1 SGHDT, CDR2 YYEEEE. As DNA, the CDR3 is TGTGCCAGCAGCGAGGACAGGGGGCTTAATTTGAAGTATGGCTACACCTTC. It specifies CASSEDRGLNLKYGYTF.

V gene TRBV28 combines with J gene TRBJ1-2; weak D call: TRBD1 (5 bases). The CDR3 runs to 14 residues. Germline V lookup: CDR1 MDHEN, CDR2 SYDVKM. V was pared by 7 bases and J by 0 bases, with 12 bases between. The CDR3: CASNRGRSNYGYTF. The CDR3 nucleotides read TGTGCCAGCAATAGGGGCCGTTCTAACTATGGCTACACCTTC.

V gene TRBV7-9 combines with J gene TRBJ2-1, with 7 bases fitting TRBD2. Trimming removed 2 bases from V and 9 bases from J; junction bases left unmatched: 13. CDR1 is SEHNR and CDR2 is FQNEAQ in the germline V gene (reference sequence). The CDR3 consists of 16 residues. The CDR3 DNA is TGTGCCAGCAGCTTACCAGCGGGGCGGGGCGGGGGTGAGCAGTTCTTC. Protein: CASSLPAGRGGGEQFF.

The V and J genes are TRBV6-1 and TRBJ1-2, with a weak D call TRBD1 (6 bases). Germline V gene sequence: CDR1 MNHNS, CDR2 SASEGT. This CDR3 is 14 amino acids long. Trimming removed 6 bases from V and 4 bases from J, with 15 bases in between. In DNA, the CDR3 is TGTGCCAGCAGGGCGGACAGAAGGGGCTATGGCTACACCTTC. Its translation is CASRADRRGYGYTF.

This clone came up a few times. The J gene is TRBJ2-3, the V gene TRBV28; D not certain. Trimming shortened V by 5 bases and J by 1 base, and 19 bases separated the two germline ends. Germline loops: CDR1 MDHEN, CDR2 SYDVKM. The CDR3 is 17 residues long. CDR3 DNA sequence: TGTGCCAGCAGTATCAGTGTCGGTTTAAGTGGCACAGATACGCAGTATTTT. Its protein product is CASSISVGLSGTDTQYF.

This clone was observed once. This chain uses TRBV2 with TRBJ2-5; the match to TRBD2 covers 11 bases. The V segment lost 5 bases and the J segment 3 bases; nucleotides outside the gene matches: 8. CDR1 is SNHLY, CDR2 FYNNEI, per germline. The CDR3 is made up of 16 amino acids. CDR3 sequence: CASSRPGLAAEETQYF. The CDR3 coding sequence is TGTGCCAGCAGTCGTCCGGGACTAGCGGCTGAAGAGACCCAGTACTTC.

The chain has TRBV18 and TRBJ1-5, with D uncertain. This CDR3 has 13 residues. V lost 6 bases and J 4 bases, leaving 10 bases between the germline ends. The germline CDR1 and CDR2 sequences are KGHSH and LQKENI. The DNA of the CDR3 is TGTGCCAGCTCGCCCAGCACTAATCAGCCCCAGCATTTT. This sequence encodes CASSPSTNQPQHF.

The sample holds one count of this clone. The chain couples TRBV11-2 to TRBJ1-2, with TRBD1 matching over 7 bases. The J segment lost 7 bases and the V segment lost 0 bases, leaving 8 bases of the junction unmatched. The length of the CDR3 is 15 residues. In germline, CDR1 is SGHAT, CDR2 FQNNGV. CDR3 nucleotides: TGTGCCAGCAGCTTAGAAGGGACAGCCGGGGGTGGCTACACCTTC. It specifies CASSLEGTAGGGYTF.

The chain combines TRBV6-6 with TRBJ2-5; TRBD1 matches 11 bases. The length of the CDR3 is 14 residues. The germline V gene encodes CDR1 MNHNY and CDR2 SVGAGI (reference sequence). Germline trimming cut 11 bases from V and 5 bases from J; bases unmatched to any gene: 10. The CDR3 reads CASSDRGRRETQYF. DNA for the CDR3: TGTGCCTCCTCGGACAGGGGGCGTCGGGAGACCCAGTACTTC.

This chain joins TRBV13 and TRBJ1-1; no firm D call. The CDR3 contains 15 residues. Germline CDR1 PRHDT, CDR2 FYEKMQ (reference sequence). V was shortened by 0 bases and J by 1 base, with 9 bases between the two germline ends. CDR3 region: CASSLGGRPNTEAFF. CDR3 nucleotide sequence: TGTGCCAGCAGCTTAGGTGGGCGGCCGAACACTGAAGCTTTCTTT.

The chain carries TRBV6-4 and TRBJ2-2, with 11 bases aligning to TRBD2. The CDR3 spans 16 residues. With V trimmed by 7 bases and J by 3 bases, 7 bases remained unmatched. From germline, CDR1 is MRHNA and CDR2 SNTAGT. In DNA, the CDR3 is TGTGCCAGCACCCGGACTAGCGGGTCGGACACCGGGGAGCTGTTTTTT. It translates to CASTRTSGSDTGELFF.

The chain has TRBV25-1 and TRBJ1-2, with D perhaps matching TRBD1 (5 bases). Per germline, CDR1 MGHDK and CDR2 SYGVNS. With 3 bases removed from V and 8 bases from J, the gap between germline ends came to 16 bases. The CDR3 totals 14 residues. CDR3 nucleotides: TGTGCCAGCAGTGATTCCGACAGCCGGAGGGGCTACACCTTC. Protein sequence: CASSDSDSRRGYTF.

The chain is built from TRBV7-8 and TRBJ2-7, with 8 bases lining up with TRBD1. This CDR3 is built from 14 residues. V trimming: 2 bases; J trimming: 9 bases; junction bases outside the gene matches: 9. The V gene's germline CDR1 is SGHVS and CDR2 FQNEAQ. The CDR3 DNA reads TGTGCCAGCAGCTTACCAGGACAGGGAAAAGGGCAGTACTTC. Protein sequence: CASSLPGQGKGQYF.

The rearrangement joins TRBV7-9 to TRBJ2-3, with 10 bases fitting TRBD2. Germline V gives CDR1 SEHNR, CDR2 FQNEAQ (reference sequence). V shed 1 base and J 4 bases; nucleotides not matched to a gene: 2. CDR3 length: 15 residues. In DNA form, the CDR3 reads TGTGCCAGCAGCTTAGAAGCGGGAGGGGCAGATACGCAGTATTTT. This gives the protein CASSLEAGGADTQYF.

Only a few counts were recorded for this clone. The V call is TRBV11-3, the J call TRBJ1-1; D ambiguous. Germline CDR1 and CDR2: SGHNT and YENEEA. V was shortened by 3 bases and J by 1 base, with 9 bases between the two germline ends. The CDR3 is made up of 14 amino acids. In DNA form, the CDR3 reads TGTGCCAGCAGCTTGAGGGAGAGGAACACTGAAGCTTTCTTT. Translation: CASSLRERNTEAFF.

This chain links TRBV5-6 with TRBJ2-7, with D maybe TRBD2 (6 bases). Per germline, CDR1 SGHDT and CDR2 YYEEEE. V was trimmed by 4 bases and J by 0 bases, leaving 17 bases between them. This CDR3 contains 16 residues. The CDR3: CASSQFGTASSYEQYF. CDR3 bases: TGTGCCAGCAGCCAGTTCGGGACTGCATCCTCCTACGAGCAGTACTTC.

A note on this clone: Other DNA sequences in this specimen translate into the identical CDR3. This chain links TRBV19 with TRBJ1-5; D not resolved. The V and J ends lost 4 bases and 2 bases respectively, with 6 bases between them. Germline V gene lookup returns CDR1 LNHDA and CDR2 SQIVND (reference sequence). The CDR3 is 13 residues long. The CDR3 reads CASSSAGNQPQHF. As DNA, the CDR3 is TGTGCCAGTAGTAGTGCCGGCAATCAGCCCCAGCATTTT.